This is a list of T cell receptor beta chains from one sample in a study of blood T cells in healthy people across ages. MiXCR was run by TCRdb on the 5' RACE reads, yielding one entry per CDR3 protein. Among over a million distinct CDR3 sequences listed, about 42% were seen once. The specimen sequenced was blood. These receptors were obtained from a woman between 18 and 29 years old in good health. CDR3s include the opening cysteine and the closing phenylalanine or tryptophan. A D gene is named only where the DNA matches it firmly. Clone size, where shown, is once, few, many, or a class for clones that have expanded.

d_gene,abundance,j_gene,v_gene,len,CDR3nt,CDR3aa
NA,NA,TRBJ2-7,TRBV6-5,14,TGTGCCAGCAGTTCCCTCCAAATCGACTACGAGCAGTACTTC,CASSSLQIDYEQYF
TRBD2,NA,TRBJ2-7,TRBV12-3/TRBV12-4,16,TGTGCCAGCAGTAGAATGACTAGCGGGTTATCCTACGAGCAGTACTTC,CASSRMTSGLSYEQYF
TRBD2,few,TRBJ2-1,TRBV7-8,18,TGTGCCAGCAGCTTAGTACGGCCAGCAGGGAGGGCTTACAATGAGCAGTTCTTC,CASSLVRPAGRAYNEQFF
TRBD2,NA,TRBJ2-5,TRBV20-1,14,TGCAGTGCTAGCGTCGCGGGAGGAGTCGGGACCCAGTACTTC,CSASVAGGVGTQYF
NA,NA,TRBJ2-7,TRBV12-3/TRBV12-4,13,TGTGCCAGCAGGGCGGGTAAGGGCCACGAGCAGTACTTC,CASRAGKGHEQYF
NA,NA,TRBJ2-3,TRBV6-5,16,TGTGCCAGCAGTTACGGATCACAGGGACCCACAGATACGCAGTATTTT,CASSYGSQGPTDTQYF
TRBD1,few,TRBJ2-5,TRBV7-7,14,TGTGCTAGCAGCTTAGGACAGGTCTTAGAGACCCAGTACTTC,CASSLGQVLETQYF
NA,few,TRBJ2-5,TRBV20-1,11,TGCAGTGCTACGGACGGAGAGACCCAGTACTTC,CSATDGETQYF
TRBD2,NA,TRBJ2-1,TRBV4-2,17,TGTGCCAGCAGCCAAGATAACAGCGGGAGGTCCTACAATGAGCTGTTCTTC,CASSQDNSGRSYNELFF
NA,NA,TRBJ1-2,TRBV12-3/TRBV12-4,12,TGTGCCAGCAGTTCCCGGCCCTATGGCTACACCTTC,CASSSRPYGYTF
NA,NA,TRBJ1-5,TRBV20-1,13,TGCAGTGCTAGAGGGCCAGAGATTCAGCCCCAGCATTTT,CSARGPEIQPQHF
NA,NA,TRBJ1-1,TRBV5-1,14,TGCGCCAGCAGCTTGGCTCTGGGGGGGGTTGAAGCTTTCTTT,CASSLALGGVEAFF
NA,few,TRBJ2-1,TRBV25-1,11,TGTGCCAGCAGTGATCAGGATGAGCAGTTCTTC,CASSDQDEQFF
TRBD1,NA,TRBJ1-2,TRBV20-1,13,TGCAGTGCTGAGGAGGACAGGCACTATGGCTACACCTTC,CSAEEDRHYGYTF
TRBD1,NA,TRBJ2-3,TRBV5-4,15,TGTGCCAGCAGCAAGCCGGGACAGGGGTCAGATGCGCAGTATTTT,CASSKPGQGSDAQYF
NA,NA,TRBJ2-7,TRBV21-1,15,TGTGCCAGCGGTGGGTTGGACAGGGAAACCTACGAGCAGTACTTC,CASGGLDRETYEQYF
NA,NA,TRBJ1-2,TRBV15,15,TGTGCCACCAGCAGAGATAGTCTGGGGGCATATGGCTACACCTTC,CATSRDSLGAYGYTF
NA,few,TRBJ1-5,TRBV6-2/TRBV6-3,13,TGTGCCAGCAGTTTTTACAGGGATCAGCCCCAGCATTTT,CASSFYRDQPQHF
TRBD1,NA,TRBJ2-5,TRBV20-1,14,TGCAATGCTAGAGGGACAGGGGATGTGGAGACCCAGTACTTC,CNARGTGDVETQYF
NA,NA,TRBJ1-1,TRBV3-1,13,TGTGCCAGCAGCCACCCAAACCGAGGGAGCACTTTCTTT,CASSHPNRGSTFF
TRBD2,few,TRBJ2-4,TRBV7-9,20,TGTGCCAGCAGCCGACGGGTCTTAGCGGGATCGGGGGAGGCCAAAAACATTCAGTACTTC,CASSRRVLAGSGEAKNIQYF
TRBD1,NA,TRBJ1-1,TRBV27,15,TGTGCCAGCAGCGCGGACAGGCGACTGAACACTGAAGCTTTCTTT,CASSADRRLNTEAFF
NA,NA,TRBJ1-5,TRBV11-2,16,TGTGCCAGCAGCTTACTTCCAGGATTTAGCAATCAGCCCCAGCATTTT,CASSLLPGFSNQPQHF
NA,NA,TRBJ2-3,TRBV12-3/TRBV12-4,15,TGTGCCAGCAGTCGCGTAAGTACTAGCACAGATACGCAGTATTTT,CASSRVSTSTDTQYF
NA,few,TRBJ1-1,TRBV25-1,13,TGTGCCAGCAGTGGGGCCGCGAACACTGAAGCTTTCTTT,CASSGAANTEAFF
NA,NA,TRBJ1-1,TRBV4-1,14,TGCGCCAGCAGCCTTCACACTGGGGACACTGAAGCTTTCTTT,CASSLHTGDTEAFF
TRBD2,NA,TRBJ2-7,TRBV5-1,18,TGCGCCAGCAGCCTCGACCCGCTTGGACTAGCGGGGGACTACGAGCAGTACTTC,CASSLDPLGLAGDYEQYF
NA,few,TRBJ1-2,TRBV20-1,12,TGCAGTGCTATTACTGACAGCTATGGCTACACCTTC,CSAITDSYGYTF
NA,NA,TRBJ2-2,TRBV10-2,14,TGCGCCAGCAGTGACGGCGCATACACCGGGGAGCTGTTTTTT,CASSDGAYTGELFF
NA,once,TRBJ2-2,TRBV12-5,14,TGTGCTAGTGGTTTGGGCACCAACACCGGGGAGCTGTTTTTT,CASGLGTNTGELFF
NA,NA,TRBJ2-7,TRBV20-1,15,TGCAGTGCCACGGACGGATTCAACCCTTCCTACGAGCAGTACTTC,CSATDGFNPSYEQYF
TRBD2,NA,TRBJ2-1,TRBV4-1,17,TGCGCCAGCAGCCAAGGGGGACTAGCGGGGGGGCTGAATGAGCAGTTCTTC,CASSQGGLAGGLNEQFF
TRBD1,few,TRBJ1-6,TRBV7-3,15,TGTGCCAGCAGCCATGAGGGGAGGGGGCTTTCACCCCTCCACTTT,CASSHEGRGLSPLHF
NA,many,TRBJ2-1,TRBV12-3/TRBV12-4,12,TGTGCCAGCAGTTGGGCCTACAATGAGCAGTTCTTC,CASSWAYNEQFF
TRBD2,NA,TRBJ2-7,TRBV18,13,TGTGCCAGCTCAGAGCGGGAGTCGTACGAGCAGTACTTC,CASSERESYEQYF
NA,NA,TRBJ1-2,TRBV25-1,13,TGTGCCAGCAGTGTAACGGGGGACTATGGCTACACCTTC,CASSVTGDYGYTF
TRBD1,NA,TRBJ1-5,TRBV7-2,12,TGTGCCAGCAGCTCCCCCAGGGGGCTCCAGCATTTT,CASSSPRGLQHF
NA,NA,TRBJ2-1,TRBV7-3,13,TGTGCCAGCAGCTTAATAGGGTTAGATGAGCAGTTCTTC,CASSLIGLDEQFF
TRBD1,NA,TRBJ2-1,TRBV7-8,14,TGTGCCAGCAGCTTAGGTAGACAGGGCGGTCAGCAGTTCTTC,CASSLGRQGGQQFF
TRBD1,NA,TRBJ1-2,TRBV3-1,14,TGTGCCAGCAGGAATGGACAGGGAGGCTATGGCTACACCTTC,CASRNGQGGYGYTF
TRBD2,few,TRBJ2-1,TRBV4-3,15,TGCGCCAGCAGTAAAACTAGCGGTCCTAGCAATGAGCAGTTCTTC,CASSKTSGPSNEQFF
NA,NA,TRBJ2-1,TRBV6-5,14,TGTGCCAGCAGTTACGGGGCGGGGGCTGGTGAGCAGTTCTTC,CASSYGAGAGEQFF
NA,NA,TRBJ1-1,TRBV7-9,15,TGTGCCAGCAGCTTCGGGACCCCGGTGGACACTGAAGCTTTCTTT,CASSFGTPVDTEAFF
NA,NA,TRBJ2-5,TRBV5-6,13,TGTGCCAGCAGCCGAGGACTGCCGGAGACCCAGTACTTC,CASSRGLPETQYF
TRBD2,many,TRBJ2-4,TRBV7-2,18,TGTGCCAGCAGCTCCCCAGCTACTAGCGACCTAGCCAAAAACATTCAGTACTTC,CASSSPATSDLAKNIQYF
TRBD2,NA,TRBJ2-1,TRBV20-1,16,TGCAGTGCTAGAGAACTAGCGGGAGGATCTACTAAGGAGCAGTTCTTC,CSARELAGGSTKEQFF
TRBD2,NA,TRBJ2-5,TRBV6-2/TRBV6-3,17,TGTGCCAGCAGTTACCCGGGGACTAGCGGATGGGGAGAGACCCAGTACTTC,CASSYPGTSGWGETQYF
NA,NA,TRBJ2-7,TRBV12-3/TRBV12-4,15,TGTGCCAGCAGTTCCGGGCGGGCGCACTCCTACGAGCAGTACTTC,CASSSGRAHSYEQYF
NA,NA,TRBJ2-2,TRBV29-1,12,TGCAGCGTCATCCACTCCACCGGGGAGCTGTTTTTT,CSVIHSTGELFF
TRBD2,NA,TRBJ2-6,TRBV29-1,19,TGCAGCGTTGAGCTCGACCTACTAGCGGGGGTCCCTGGGGCCAACGTCCTGACTTTC,CSVELDLLAGVPGANVLTF
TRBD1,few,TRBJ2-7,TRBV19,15,TGTGCCAGTAGTTCACCGGGACAGCCCTCCTACGAGCAGTACTTC,CASSSPGQPSYEQYF
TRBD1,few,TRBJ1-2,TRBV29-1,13,TGCAGCGTTAACCGGTGGGACAGGTGGGGCTACACCTTC,CSVNRWDRWGYTF